This T cell receptor (beta chain) was identified in a study of radiotherapy plus CTLA-4 blockade in lung cancer. About the research overall: Objective response was observed in roughly 20% of patients, and disease control in approximately 30%.

Study-wide findings and caveats: Peripheral blood showed expansion of tumor-derived TCR clones after radiotherapy and ipilimumab.

This CDR3 is 14 amino acids long. V trimming: 6 bases; J trimming: 4 bases; junction bases outside the gene matches: 7. In germline, CDR1 is SEHNR, CDR2 FQNEAQ (reference sequence). Details on this clone: Its antigen remains unknown.

Using immunoSEQ multiplex PCR, the repertoire was profiled, and TCRdb retains in-frame clones only, with some absent. The table records tens of thousands of clones, around 80% of them present only once. The chain joins TRBV7-9 to TRBJ2-7; 9 nucleotides line up with TRBD1. Source: peripheral blood, taken from a patient treated with radiotherapy plus ipilimumab. The TCR was taken from a human donor with non-small cell lung cancer who had a complete response to radiotherapy plus ipilimumab. The CDR3 here is CASSSGTGKYEQYF. The CDR3 nucleotides are TGTGCCAGCAGTTCCGGGACAGGGAAATACGAGCAGTACTTC.